This TCR beta chain was captured in a study of spatial heterogeneity in lung cancer. Study details: Detection consistently yielded more beta chains than alpha chains. Raw sequencing reads included, on average, more than eight appearances of each unique TCR and UMI combination.

Study-level results: Tumor TCRs that were ubiquitous and expanded showed up in blood more at resection than follow-up.

Each CDR3 protein is one row after TCRdb ran MiXCR on the 5' RACE reads. Altogether some 70,000 distinct CDR3 sequences are present, roughly 15% being singletons, with the ten largest covering 6.5% to 8.5%. Stated time point: sample taken at primary tumor resection. No cells were sorted before sequencing. The whole RNA sequenced was extracted from tumor, nontumor lung or frozen PBMC. Donation came from 70 or so patients with untreated early-stage non-small cell lung cancer. This clonotype was seen only a few times. Its antigen is undetermined. The TCR comes from a male donor with early-stage non-small cell lung cancer. Sequencing was performed on PBMCs, taken at surgery.

Here the CDR3 DNA reads TGCAGCGTTGAGGGTGTTACAGGGGCGCCGAACACCGGGGAGCTGTTTTTT. This codes for CSVEGVTGAPNTGELFF. The chain couples TRBV29-1 to TRBJ2-2, with 7 bases aligning to TRBD1. The junction had 10 bases not matched to a gene; V was cut back by 3 bases and J by 0 bases. The V gene's germline CDR1 is SQVTM and CDR2 ANQGSEA. The CDR3 spans 17 residues.